These T cell receptor beta chains were read from a single sample in a study of T-cell reconstitution after alpha-beta-depleted transplantation in children. TCRdb called the PCR reads again in MiXCR, with one record for every CDR3 protein. The sample gives 450,000 to 600,000 distinct CDR3 sequences, roughly a tenth of which show up once; about 2.1% is in the top ten. Source: PBMCs, taken before TCRalphabeta/CD19-depleted stem cell transplant. All receptors derive from a child aged 2-9 years with inherited bone marrow failure, due to receive a stem cell transplant. Both conserved end residues are part of each CDR3. A D gene is named only where the DNA matches it firmly. A row's size may be missing; if present it is once, few, many or a size class.

j_call,v_call,d_call,clone_size,cdr3_nt,cdr3_aa
TRBJ1-2,TRBV12-3/TRBV12-4,NA,many,TGTGCCAGCAGCCTACAGGGCGGCGGCTACACCTTC,CASSLQGGGYTF
TRBJ2-7,TRBV7-9,NA,NA,TGTGCCAGCAGCTTAAGACCCGCCCTCGACGAGCAGTACTTC,CASSLRPALDEQYF
TRBJ2-7,TRBV6-2/TRBV6-3,TRBD2,many,TGTGCCAGCAGTTACCCGACTCCGACTAGCGGGAGGGCCACCTCCTCCTACGAGCAGTACTTC,CASSYPTPTSGRATSSYEQYF
TRBJ2-2,TRBV7-9,NA,many,TGTGCCAGTCTCGAGTCGAGCACCGGGGAGCTGTTTTTT,CASLESSTGELFF
TRBJ1-5,TRBV5-6,NA,NA,TGTGCCAGCAGCTTGGGGCCGGGGACCCAGCATTTT,CASSLGPGTQHF
TRBJ2-1,TRBV20-1,TRBD2,NA,TGCAGTGCTAGGGTCGCGAGCGGGAGGTCCTACAATGAGCAGTTCTTC,CSARVASGRSYNEQFF
TRBJ1-1,TRBV6-5,TRBD1,many,TGTAGTGGGCAGGGGGCGAGCACTGAAGCTTTCTTT,CSGQGASTEAFF
TRBJ1-2,TRBV29-1,NA,many,TGCAGCGTTGCCAGCGGTGGTGGCTACACCTTC,CSVASGGGYTF
TRBJ1-5,TRBV6-2/TRBV6-3,TRBD1,many,TGTGCCAGCAGTCCAGACAGGGAGCCGCTCAATCAGCCCCAGCATTTT,CASSPDREPLNQPQHF
TRBJ1-2,TRBV20-1,NA,NA,TGCAGTGCCAACGCTCCAGTCGACTATGGCTACACCTTC,CSANAPVDYGYTF
TRBJ2-6,TRBV4-1,NA,many,TGCGCCAGCGGGACCGCTGGGGCCAACGTCCTGACTTTC,CASGTAGANVLTF
TRBJ2-3,TRBV9,TRBD2,many,TGTGCCAGTAGCGGGAGTTTGACAGATACGCAGTATTTT,CASSGSLTDTQYF
TRBJ2-2,TRBV6-5,TRBD2,many,TGTGCCAGCAGTTACTTCGGCGGGAGAATCGGCGGGGAGCTGTTTTTT,CASSYFGGRIGGELFF
TRBJ2-7,TRBV27,TRBD2,NA,TGTGCCAGCAGTTTGAGCGGGAGTTTAAATCCCTACGAGCAGTACTTC,CASSLSGSLNPYEQYF
TRBJ2-3,TRBV4-2,NA,many,TGTGCCAGCAGCCAAGATCATGGCAGGGGGGCAGATACGCAGTATTTT,CASSQDHGRGADTQYF
TRBJ1-1,TRBV7-8,NA,many,TGTGCCAGCAGCCCAGGGGTGCACACTGAAGCTTTCTTT,CASSPGVHTEAFF
TRBJ2-7,TRBV12-3/TRBV12-4,TRBD2,NA,TGTGCCAGCAGCGGGGACAAGATAGCGGGAGGTTCCTACGAGCAGTACTTC,CASSGDKIAGGSYEQYF
TRBJ2-1,TRBV12-3/TRBV12-4,NA,many,TGTGCCAGCAGTAAAACCGGACTGGGATACAATGAGCAGTTCTTC,CASSKTGLGYNEQFF
TRBJ2-3,TRBV12-3/TRBV12-4,NA,many,TGTGCCAGCAGTTGGGCATCCGGGGCCGAAGATACGCAGTATTTT,CASSWASGAEDTQYF
TRBJ2-1,TRBV7-8,NA,few,TGTGCCAGCAGCTTAGTGGGTTATGGGGGAGGGGGGGCGGATGAGCAGTTCTTC,CASSLVGYGGGGADEQFF
TRBJ2-2,TRBV24-1,TRBD1,NA,TGTGCCACGCAGGGGGCCGGCACCGGGGAGCTGTTTTTT,CATQGAGTGELFF
TRBJ2-1,TRBV23-1,NA,NA,TGCGCCAGCAGCCCACTCGAGTGTTCTGAGCAGTTCTTC,CASSPLECSEQFF
TRBJ1-1,TRBV7-9,TRBD1,many,TGTGCCAGCACAAAGGACAGGGCGAACACTGAAGCTTTCTTT,CASTKDRANTEAFF
TRBJ1-2,TRBV5-6,NA,many,TGTGCCAGCAGCTTGTTGGCGGCTGGCTACACCTTC,CASSLLAAGYTF
TRBJ1-3,TRBV29-1,NA,NA,TGCAGCGTTGAAGATCTTCCGGGGGCTGGAAACACCATATATTTT,CSVEDLPGAGNTIYF